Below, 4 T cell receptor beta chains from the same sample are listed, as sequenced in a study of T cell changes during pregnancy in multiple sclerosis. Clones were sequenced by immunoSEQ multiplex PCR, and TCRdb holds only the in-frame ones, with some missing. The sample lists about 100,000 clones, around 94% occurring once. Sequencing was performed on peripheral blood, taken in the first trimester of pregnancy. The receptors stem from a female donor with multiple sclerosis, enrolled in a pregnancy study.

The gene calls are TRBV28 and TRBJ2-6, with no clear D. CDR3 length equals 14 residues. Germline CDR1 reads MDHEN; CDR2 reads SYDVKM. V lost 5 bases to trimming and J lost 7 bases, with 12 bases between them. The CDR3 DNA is TGTGCCAGCAGTACGCGCCCTCTAGCCAACGTCCTGACTTTC. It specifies CASSTRPLANVLTF.

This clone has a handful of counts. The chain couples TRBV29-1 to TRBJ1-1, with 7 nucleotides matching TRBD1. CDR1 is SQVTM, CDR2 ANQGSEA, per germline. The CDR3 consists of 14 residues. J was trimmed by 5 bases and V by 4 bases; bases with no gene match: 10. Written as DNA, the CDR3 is TGCAGCGTTGGGGGGAGACAGGGTTCAACTGAAGCTTTCTTT. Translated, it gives CSVGGRQGSTEAFF.

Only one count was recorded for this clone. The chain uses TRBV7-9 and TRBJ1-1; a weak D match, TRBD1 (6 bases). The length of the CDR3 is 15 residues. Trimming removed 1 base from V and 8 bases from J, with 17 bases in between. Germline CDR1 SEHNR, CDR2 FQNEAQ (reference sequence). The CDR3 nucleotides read TGTGCCAGCAGCTTAGGACAGGCTGAACTGTTGGAAGCTTTCTTT. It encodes CASSLGQAELLEAFF.

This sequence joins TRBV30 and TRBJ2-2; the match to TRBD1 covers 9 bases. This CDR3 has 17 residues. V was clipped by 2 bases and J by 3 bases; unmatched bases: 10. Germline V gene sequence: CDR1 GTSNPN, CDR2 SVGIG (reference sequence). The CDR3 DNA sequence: TGTGCCTGGAGTCAGGGGGGACAGGGCCCCTACACCGGGGAGCTGTTTTTT. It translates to CAWSQGGQGPYTGELFF.